Each of the 6 T cell receptor beta chains below was sequenced from the same sample in a study of CD8+ T cells in alopecia areata. Following extraction, RNA underwent reverse transcription to cDNA, which served as the sequencing template. TCRdb's table, derived via immunoSEQ multiplex PCR, lists solely in-frame clones and lacks some. The table lists around 140,000 clones, 51% of them singletons, with roughly 0.9% in the top ten. The sample was CD4+ T cells sorted from blood, taken at week 0. These receptors were collected from a human donor with alopecia areata.

The chain employs TRBV30 and TRBJ2-7; D is unresolved. Germline loops: CDR1 GTSNPN, CDR2 SVGIG (reference sequence). Trimming took 1 base from V and 7 from J, leaving 17 bases between them. The CDR3 is 14 amino acids. CDR3 loop: CAWSAIDLTREQYF. CDR3 nucleotide sequence: TGTGCCTGGAGTGCCATCGACCTAACGCGGGAGCAGTACTTC.

This clone was seen only a few times. The rearrangement joins TRBV29-1 to TRBJ2-1; 10 positions match TRBD2. With V trimmed by 7 bases and J by 10 bases, 13 bases remained unmatched. The CDR3 has 14 amino acids. From germline, CDR1 is SQVTM and CDR2 ANQGSEA. DNA for the CDR3: TGCAGCGGGACCGGGCTAGCGGGAGTGGGGGAGCAGTTCTTC. Translated: CSGTGLAGVGEQFF.

The chain employs TRBV11-1 and TRBJ2-1; D is unclear. Trimming removed 2 bases at V and 7 bases at J, with 6 bases between. CDR1 and CDR2 (germline): SGHAT, FQDESV (reference sequence). The CDR3 is 12 residues long. The CDR3 loop is CASSLKRNEQFF. The CDR3, as DNA: TGTGCCAGCAGCTTAAAACGGAATGAGCAGTTCTTC.

This rearrangement joins TRBV9 to TRBJ2-1; D call uncertain. Germline V gene lookup returns CDR1 SGDLS and CDR2 YYNGEE. V was trimmed by 2 bases and J by 9 bases, leaving 12 bases between them. This CDR3 is built from 13 residues. As DNA, the CDR3 is TGTGCCAGCAGCGTCAATACCCAAGGTGAGCAGTTCTTC. Its protein is CASSVNTQGEQFF.

The rearrangement links TRBV7-9 to TRBJ1-1; D is possibly TRBD1 (5 bases). Germline CDR1 and CDR2: SEHNR and FQNEAQ (reference sequence). The CDR3 has 18 residues. V dropped 5 bases and J dropped 5 bases, with 27 bases sitting between them. The DNA of the CDR3 is TGTGCCAGCAGCCCATTGGGGCAGGGTTTGAGGTCTAGTACTGAAGCTTTCTTT. It translates to CASSPLGQGLRSSTEAFF.

This clone occurred a few times. The V call is TRBV7-2, the J call TRBJ2-3, with TRBD2 as a possible D gene (6 bases). Germline CDR1 SGHTA, CDR2 FQGNSA. CDR3 size: 14 residues. With 3 bases removed from V and 2 bases from J, the gap between germline ends came to 9 bases. CDR3 sequence: CASSFSGLTDTQYF. As DNA, the CDR3 is TGTGCCAGCAGCTTTAGCGGTCTCACAGATACGCAGTATTTT.